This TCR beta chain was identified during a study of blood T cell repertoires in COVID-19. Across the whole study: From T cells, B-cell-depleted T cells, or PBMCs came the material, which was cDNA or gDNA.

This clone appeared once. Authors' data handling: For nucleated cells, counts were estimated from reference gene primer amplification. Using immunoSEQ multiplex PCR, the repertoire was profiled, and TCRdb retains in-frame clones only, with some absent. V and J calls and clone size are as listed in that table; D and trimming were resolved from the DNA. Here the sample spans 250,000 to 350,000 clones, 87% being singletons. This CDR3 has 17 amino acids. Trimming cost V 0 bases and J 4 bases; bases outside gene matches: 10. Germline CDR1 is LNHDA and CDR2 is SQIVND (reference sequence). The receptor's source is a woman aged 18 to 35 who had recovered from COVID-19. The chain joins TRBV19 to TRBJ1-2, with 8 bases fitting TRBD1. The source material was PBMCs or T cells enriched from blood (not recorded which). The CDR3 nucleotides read TGTGCCAGTAGTATAGATCAACGCCGGGACAGGCTCTATGGCTACACCTTC. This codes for CASSIDQRRDRLYGYTF.